This entry features one T cell receptor (beta chain) sequence. The sample is drawn from a study of T cell responses to AZD1222 COVID-19 vaccine. Profiling relied on immunoSEQ multiplex PCR, and the TCRdb table lists in-frame clones only, not all of them. The sample table sets out over 120,000 clones. V dropped 6 bases and J dropped 4 bases, with 10 bases sitting between them. The germline V gene has CDR1 MDHEN and CDR2 SYDVKM. The CDR3 sequence is 13 residues long. The J gene is TRBJ1-5, the V gene TRBV28, with D tentatively TRBD1 (5 bases). This clonotype originated in an adult in good health. The specimen sequenced was peripheral blood. The CDR3 DNA reads TGTGCCAGCAGCAGGGTTCGAAATCAGCCCCAGCATTTT. This encodes CASSRVRNQPQHF.